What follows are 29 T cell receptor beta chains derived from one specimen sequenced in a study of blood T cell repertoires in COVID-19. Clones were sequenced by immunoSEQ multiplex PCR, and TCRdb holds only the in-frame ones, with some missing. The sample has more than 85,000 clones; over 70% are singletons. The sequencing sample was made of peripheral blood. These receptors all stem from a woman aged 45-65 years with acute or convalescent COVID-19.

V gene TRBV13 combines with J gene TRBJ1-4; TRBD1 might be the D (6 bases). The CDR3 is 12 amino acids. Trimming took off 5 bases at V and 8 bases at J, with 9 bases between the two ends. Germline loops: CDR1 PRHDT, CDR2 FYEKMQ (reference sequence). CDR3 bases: TGTGCCAGCAGCCGTACAGGGGAAAAACTGTTTTTT. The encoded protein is CASSRTGEKLFF.

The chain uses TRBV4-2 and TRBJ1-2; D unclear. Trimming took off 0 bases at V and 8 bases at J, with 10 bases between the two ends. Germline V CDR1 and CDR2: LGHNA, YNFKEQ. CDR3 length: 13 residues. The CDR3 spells CASSQDRGVGYTF. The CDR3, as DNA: TGTGCCAGCAGCCAAGATAGAGGCGTAGGCTACACCTTC.

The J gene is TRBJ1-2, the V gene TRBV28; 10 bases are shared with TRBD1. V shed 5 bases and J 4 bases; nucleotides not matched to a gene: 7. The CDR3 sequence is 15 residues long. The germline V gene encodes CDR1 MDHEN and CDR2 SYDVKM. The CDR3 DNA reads TGTGCCAGCAGTACACCGGGACAGGGGCCCTATGGCTACACCTTC. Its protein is CASSTPGQGPYGYTF.

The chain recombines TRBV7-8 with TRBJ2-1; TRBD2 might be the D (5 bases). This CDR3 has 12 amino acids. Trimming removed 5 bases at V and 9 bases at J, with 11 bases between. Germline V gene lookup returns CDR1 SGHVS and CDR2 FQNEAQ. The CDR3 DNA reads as TGTGCCAGCAGCCAGACACGGGGTGAGCAGTTCTTC. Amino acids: CASSQTRGEQFF.

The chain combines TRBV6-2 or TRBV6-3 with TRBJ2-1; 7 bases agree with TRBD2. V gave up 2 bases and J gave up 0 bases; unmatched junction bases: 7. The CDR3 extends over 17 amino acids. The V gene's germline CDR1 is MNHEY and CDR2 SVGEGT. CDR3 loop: CASSYVSGVSSYNEQFF. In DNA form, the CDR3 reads TGTGCCAGCAGTTACGTAAGCGGGGTAAGCTCCTACAATGAGCAGTTCTTC.

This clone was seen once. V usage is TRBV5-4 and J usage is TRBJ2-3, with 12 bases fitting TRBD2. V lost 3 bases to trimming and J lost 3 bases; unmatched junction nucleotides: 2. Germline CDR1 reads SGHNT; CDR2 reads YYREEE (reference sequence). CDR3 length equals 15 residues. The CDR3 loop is CASSSSGGGTDTQYF. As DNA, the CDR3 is TGTGCCAGCAGCTCTAGCGGGGGGGGGACAGATACGCAGTATTTT. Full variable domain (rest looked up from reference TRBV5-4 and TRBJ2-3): ETGVTQSPTHLIKTRGQQVTLRCSSQSGHNTVSWYQQALGQGPQFIFQYYREEENGRGNFPPRFSGLQFPNYSSELNVNALELDDSALYLCASSSSGGGTDTQYFGPGTRLTVL.

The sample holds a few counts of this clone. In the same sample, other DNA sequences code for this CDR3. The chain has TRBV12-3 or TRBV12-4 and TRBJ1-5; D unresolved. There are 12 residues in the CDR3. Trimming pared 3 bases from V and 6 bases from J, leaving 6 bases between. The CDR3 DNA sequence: TGTGCCAGCAGTTTTAGTTTTCAGCCCCAGCATTTT. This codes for CASSFSFQPQHF.

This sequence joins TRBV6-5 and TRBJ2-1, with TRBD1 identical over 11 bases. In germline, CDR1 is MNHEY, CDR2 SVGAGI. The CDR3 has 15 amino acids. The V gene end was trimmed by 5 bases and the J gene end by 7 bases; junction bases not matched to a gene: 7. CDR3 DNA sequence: TGTGCCAGCAGTCTCGGGACAGGGGGAAATAATGAGCAGTTCTTC. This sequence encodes CASSLGTGGNNEQFF.

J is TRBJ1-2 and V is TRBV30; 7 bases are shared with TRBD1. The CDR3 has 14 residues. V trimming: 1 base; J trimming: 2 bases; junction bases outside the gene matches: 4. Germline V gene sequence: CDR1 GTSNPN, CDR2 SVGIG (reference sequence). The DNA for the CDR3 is TGTGCCTGGAGTGGGGTAGGGGGCAACTATGGCTACACCTTC. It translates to CAWSGVGGNYGYTF.

CDR3 residues: CASSWGDEQFF. The CDR3 DNA sequence: TGTGCCAGCAGTTGGGGCGATGAGCAGTTCTTC. The V gene is TRBV5-6, the J gene TRBJ2-1, with D perhaps TRBD1 (5 bases). Germline V gene sequence: CDR1 SGHDT, CDR2 YYEEEE. Trimming took off 5 bases at V and 8 bases at J, with 8 bases between the two ends. The CDR3 runs 11 residues.

Here the CDR3 reads CASSLELASHEQFF. The CDR3 DNA is TGCGCCAGCAGCTTGGAACTAGCCTCCCATGAGCAGTTCTTC. The chain has TRBV5-1 and TRBJ2-1, with a tentative D call TRBD2 (6 bases). Trimming stripped 0 bases from V and 8 bases from J, with 12 bases between. CDR1 is SGHRS and CDR2 is YFSETQ in the germline V gene. This CDR3 region has 14 residues.

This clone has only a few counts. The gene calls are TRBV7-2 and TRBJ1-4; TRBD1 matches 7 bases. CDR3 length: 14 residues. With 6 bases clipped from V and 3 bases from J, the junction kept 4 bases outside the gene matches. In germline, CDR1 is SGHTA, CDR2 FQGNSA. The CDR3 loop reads CASSPTGSNEKLFF. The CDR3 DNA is TGTGCCAGCAGTCCGACAGGGTCTAATGAAAAACTGTTTTTT.

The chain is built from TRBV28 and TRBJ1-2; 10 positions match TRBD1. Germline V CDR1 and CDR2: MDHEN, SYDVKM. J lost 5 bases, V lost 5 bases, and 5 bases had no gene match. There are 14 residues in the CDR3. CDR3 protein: CASSIPGQGYGYTF. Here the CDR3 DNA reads TGTGCCAGCAGTATACCGGGACAGGGGTATGGCTACACCTTC.

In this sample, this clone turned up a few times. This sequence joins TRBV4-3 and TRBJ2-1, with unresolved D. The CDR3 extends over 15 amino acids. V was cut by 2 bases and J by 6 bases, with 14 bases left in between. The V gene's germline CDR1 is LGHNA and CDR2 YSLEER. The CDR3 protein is CASSQNKAAFNEQFF. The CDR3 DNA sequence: TGCGCCAGCAGCCAAAATAAGGCGGCATTCAATGAGCAGTTCTTC.

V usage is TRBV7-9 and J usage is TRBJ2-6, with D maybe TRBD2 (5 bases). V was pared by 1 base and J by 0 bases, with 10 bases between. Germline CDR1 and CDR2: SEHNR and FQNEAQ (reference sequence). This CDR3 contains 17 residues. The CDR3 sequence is CASSLDGIISGANVLTF. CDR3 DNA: TGTGCCAGCAGCTTAGACGGGATAATCTCTGGGGCCAACGTCCTGACTTTC.

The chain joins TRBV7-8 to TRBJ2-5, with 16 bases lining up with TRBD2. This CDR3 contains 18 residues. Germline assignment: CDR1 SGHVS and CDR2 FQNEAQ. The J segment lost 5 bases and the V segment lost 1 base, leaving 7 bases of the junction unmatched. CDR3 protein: CASSLEGTSGGELETQYF. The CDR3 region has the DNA TGTGCCAGCAGCTTAGAAGGGACTAGCGGGGGGGAGTTGGAGACCCAGTACTTC.

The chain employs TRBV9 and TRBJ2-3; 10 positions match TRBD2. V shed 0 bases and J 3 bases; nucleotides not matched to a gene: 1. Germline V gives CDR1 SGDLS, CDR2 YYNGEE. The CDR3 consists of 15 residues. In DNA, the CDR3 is TGTGCCAGCAGCGTAGGTAGCGGGGGGACAGATACGCAGTATTTT. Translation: CASSVGSGGTDTQYF.

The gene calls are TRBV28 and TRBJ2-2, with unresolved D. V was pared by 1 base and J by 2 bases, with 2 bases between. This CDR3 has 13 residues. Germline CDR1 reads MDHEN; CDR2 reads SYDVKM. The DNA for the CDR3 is TGTGCCAGCAGTTTATTAAACACCGGGGAGCTGTTTTTT. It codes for CASSLLNTGELFF.

The CDR3 here is CASSEGQFRIGEPQHF. CDR3 sequence (DNA): TGTGCCAGCAGTGAGGGACAGTTCAGGATCGGGGAGCCCCAGCATTTT. This chain links TRBV2 with TRBJ1-5, with TRBD1 matching 7 bases. J gave up 8 bases and V 3 bases, and 13 bases lay outside the gene matches. Germline assignment: CDR1 SNHLY and CDR2 FYNNEI. This CDR3 has 16 residues.

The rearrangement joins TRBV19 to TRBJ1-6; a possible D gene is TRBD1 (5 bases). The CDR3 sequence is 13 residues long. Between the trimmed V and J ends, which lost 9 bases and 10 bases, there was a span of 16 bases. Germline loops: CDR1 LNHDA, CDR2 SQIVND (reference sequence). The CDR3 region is CASAGTAGSPLHF. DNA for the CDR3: TGTGCCAGCGCCGGGACTGCGGGGTCACCCCTCCACTTT.

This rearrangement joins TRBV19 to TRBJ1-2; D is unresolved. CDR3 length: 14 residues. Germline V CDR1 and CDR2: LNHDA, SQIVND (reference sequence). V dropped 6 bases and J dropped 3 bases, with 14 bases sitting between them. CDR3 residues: CASRPRVGDYGYTF. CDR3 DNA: TGTGCCAGTAGGCCCCGGGTTGGAGACTATGGCTACACCTTC.

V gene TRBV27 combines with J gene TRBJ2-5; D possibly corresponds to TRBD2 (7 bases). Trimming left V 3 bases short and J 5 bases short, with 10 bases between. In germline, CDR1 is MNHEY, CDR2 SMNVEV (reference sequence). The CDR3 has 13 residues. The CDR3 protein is CASSFRGGETQYF. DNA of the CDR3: TGTGCCAGCAGTTTTAGGGGGGGGGAGACCCAGTACTTC.

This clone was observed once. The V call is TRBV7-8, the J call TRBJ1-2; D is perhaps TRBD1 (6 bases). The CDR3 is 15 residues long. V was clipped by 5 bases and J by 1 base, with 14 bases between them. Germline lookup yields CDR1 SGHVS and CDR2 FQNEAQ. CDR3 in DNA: TGTGCCAGCAGCCTGGCTACAGGGCTTAACTATGGCTACACCTTC. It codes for CASSLATGLNYGYTF.

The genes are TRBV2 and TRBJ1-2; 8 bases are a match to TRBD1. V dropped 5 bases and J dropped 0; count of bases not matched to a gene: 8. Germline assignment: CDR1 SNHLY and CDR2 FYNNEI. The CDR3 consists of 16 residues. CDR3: CASSSDRAPTNYGYTF. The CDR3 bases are TGTGCCAGCAGTTCGGACAGGGCCCCAACTAACTATGGCTACACCTTC.

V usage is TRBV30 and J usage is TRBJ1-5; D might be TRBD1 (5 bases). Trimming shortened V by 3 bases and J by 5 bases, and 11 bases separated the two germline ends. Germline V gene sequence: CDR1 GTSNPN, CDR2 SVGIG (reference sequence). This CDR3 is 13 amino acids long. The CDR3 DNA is TGTGCCTGGAGCCCCTCGACAGATCAGCCCCAGCATTTT. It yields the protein CAWSPSTDQPQHF.

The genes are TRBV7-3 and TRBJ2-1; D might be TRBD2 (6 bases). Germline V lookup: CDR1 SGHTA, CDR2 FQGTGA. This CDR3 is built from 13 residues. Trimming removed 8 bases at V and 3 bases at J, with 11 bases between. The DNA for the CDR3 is TGTGCCAGCGCCACAGCGGGCTACAATGAGCAGTTCTTC. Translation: CASATAGYNEQFF.

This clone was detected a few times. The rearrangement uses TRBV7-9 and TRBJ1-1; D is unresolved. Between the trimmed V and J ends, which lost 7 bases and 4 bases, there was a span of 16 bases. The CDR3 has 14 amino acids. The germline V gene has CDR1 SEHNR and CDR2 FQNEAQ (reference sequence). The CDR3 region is CASITLGGITEAFF. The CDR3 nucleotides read TGTGCCAGCATCACACTGGGCGGGATCACTGAAGCTTTCTTT.

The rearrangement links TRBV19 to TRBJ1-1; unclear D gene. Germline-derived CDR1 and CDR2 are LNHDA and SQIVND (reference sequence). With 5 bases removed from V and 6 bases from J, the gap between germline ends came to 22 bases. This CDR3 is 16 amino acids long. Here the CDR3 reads CASSPWRASTGAEAFF. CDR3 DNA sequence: TGTGCCAGTAGTCCCTGGCGGGCTTCTACGGGCGCTGAAGCTTTCTTT.

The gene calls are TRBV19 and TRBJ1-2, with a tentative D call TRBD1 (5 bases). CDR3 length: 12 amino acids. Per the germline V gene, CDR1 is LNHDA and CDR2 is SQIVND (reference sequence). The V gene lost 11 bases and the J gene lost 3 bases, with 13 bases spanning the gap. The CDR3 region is CAALAGDYGYTF. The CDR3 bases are TGTGCCGCCCTCGCGGGGGACTATGGCTACACCTTC.